This T cell receptor (beta chain) originates from a study of T cell repertoires in cytomegalovirus infection. At the level of the study: Public TCR beta signatures provided an indication of both CMV infection and a matching HLA type.

CDR1 is SNHLY and CDR2 is FYNNEI in the germline V gene. The CDR3 runs to 15 residues. Between the trimmed V and J ends, which lost 0 bases and 6 bases, there was a span of 14 bases. To note about this clonotype: Antigen specificity is unknown.

Study-wide points: Cumulative public TCR beta family frequency identified carriers of CMV plus the relevant HLA.

One entry per CDR3 protein results from TCRdb running MiXCR on the reads. This table holds hundreds of thousands of distinct CDR3 sequences, roughly 34% found once. The source was cultured PBMCs, collected from culture after CMV antigen stimulation. This TCR was sampled from a human donor in good health (CMV status not recorded). Some clones in this sample may be carry-over from other donors' samples. The chain joins TRBV2 to TRBJ1-2; a weak D match, TRBD1 (5 bases). CDR3 nucleotides: TGTGCCAGCAGTGAAGCGATCGGGACGCAGCATGGCTACACCTTC. Translation gives CASSEAIGTQHGYTF.